One sample yielded the 5 T cell receptor beta chains listed below, sequenced in a study of blood T cell repertoires in COVID-19. TCRdb keeps only in-frame clones here, not all; method: immunoSEQ multiplex PCR. The sample comprises 200,000 to 250,000 clones, 86% of which are singletons, and 2.2% rests with the top ten. The sample was peripheral blood. These receptor sequences come from a man aged 30-40 years who had recovered from COVID-19.

The chain joins TRBV9 to TRBJ2-7; D is uncertain. Trimming removed 0 bases from V and 2 bases from J, with 9 bases in between. The CDR3 is 14 amino acids. CDR1 and CDR2 from the germline V gene are SGDLS and YYNGEE. CDR3 sequence (DNA): TGTGCCAGCAGCGTAGAAAACAGACCCTACGAGCAGTACTTC. It encodes CASSVENRPYEQYF.

V gene TRBV24-1 combines with J gene TRBJ2-3; the D gene is possibly TRBD2 (6 bases). V was trimmed by 0 bases and J by 2 bases, leaving 11 bases between them. Looked up from germline, CDR1 is KGHDR and CDR2 is SFDVKD. CDR3 length equals 16 residues. Written as DNA, the CDR3 is TGTGCCACCAGTGATTTGGGACGGGGGAACACAGATACGCAGTATTTT. This encodes CATSDLGRGNTDTQYF.

The chain is built from TRBV27 and TRBJ2-7; 12 bases match TRBD2. This CDR3 spans 15 amino acids. Germline CDR1 is MNHEY and CDR2 is SMNVEV (reference sequence). J gave up 7 bases and V 4 bases, and 8 bases lay outside the gene matches. CDR3 residues: CASSSLAGGRREQYF. CDR3 bases: TGTGCCAGCAGTTCGCTAGCGGGGGGGCGGCGTGAGCAGTACTTC.

The chain carries TRBV6-1 and TRBJ1-6, with D perhaps matching TRBD1 (6 bases). CDR3 size: 16 residues. Germline assignment: CDR1 MNHNS and CDR2 SASEGT. V shed 6 bases and J shed 8 bases, with 20 bases lying between them. The CDR3 bases are TGTGCCAGCAGAGAAAAACCGGGACACTCGGATTCACCCCTCCACTTT. It translates to CASREKPGHSDSPLHF.

CDR3 nucleotide sequence: TGCGCCAGCAGCTTGGGGGGCGTTACAGATACGCAGTATTTT. As protein: CASSLGGVTDTQYF. V and J are TRBV5-1 and TRBJ2-3; TRBD1 might be the D (5 bases). Germline CDR1 is SGHRS and CDR2 is YFSETQ. The V and J ends lost 0 bases and 3 bases respectively, with 8 bases between them. The CDR3 totals 14 residues.